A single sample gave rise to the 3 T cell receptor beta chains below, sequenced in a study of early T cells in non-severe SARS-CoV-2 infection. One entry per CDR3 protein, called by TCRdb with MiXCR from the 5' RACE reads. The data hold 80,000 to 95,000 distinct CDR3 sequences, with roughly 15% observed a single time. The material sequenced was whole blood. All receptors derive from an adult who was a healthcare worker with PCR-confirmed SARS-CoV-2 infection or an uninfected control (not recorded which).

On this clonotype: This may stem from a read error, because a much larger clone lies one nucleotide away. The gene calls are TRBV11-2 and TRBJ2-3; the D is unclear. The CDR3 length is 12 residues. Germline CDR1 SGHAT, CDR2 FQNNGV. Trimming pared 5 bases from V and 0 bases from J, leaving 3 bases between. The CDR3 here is CASSLSTDTQYF. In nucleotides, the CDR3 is TGTGCCAGCAGCCTTAGCACAGATACGCAGTATTTT.

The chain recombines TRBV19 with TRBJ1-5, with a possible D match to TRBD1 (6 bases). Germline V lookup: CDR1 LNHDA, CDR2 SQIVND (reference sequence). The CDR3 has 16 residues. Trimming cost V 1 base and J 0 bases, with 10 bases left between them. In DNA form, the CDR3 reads TGTGCCAGTAGTATAGGCACAGGGTTTAGCAATCAGCCCCAGCATTTT. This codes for CASSIGTGFSNQPQHF.

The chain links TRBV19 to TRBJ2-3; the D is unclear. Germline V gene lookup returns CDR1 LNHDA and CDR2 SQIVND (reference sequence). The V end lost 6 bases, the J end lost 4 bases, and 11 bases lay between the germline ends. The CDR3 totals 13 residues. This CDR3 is CASRSPRSDTQYF. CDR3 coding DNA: TGTGCCAGTAGATCTCCTAGGTCAGATACGCAGTATTTT.